Following are 24 T cell receptor beta chains from one sample sequenced in a study of T cells after yellow fever vaccination. TCRdb re-called the 5' RACE reads with MiXCR, one entry per CDR3 protein. The table lists more than 25,000 distinct CDR3 sequences, 5% to 7% of them singletons, with 12% in the top ten. Specimen: PBMCs, either bulk or a sorted T-cell subset (CD4+, CD8+, memory, or dextramer-sorted; not recorded which), collected 15 days after the yellow fever booster vaccination. The receptors were sampled from a man younger than 40 who received the YFV17D yellow fever vaccine.

This clonotype was seen at least ten times. An end of the junction does not agree with germline; a read error may underlie this. This chain links TRBV29-1 with TRBJ1-5; 7 bases align to TRBD1. Germline V lookup: CDR1 SQVTM, CDR2 ANQGSEA. This CDR3 contains 14 residues. The CDR3 region has the DNA TGCAGCGTTCAAGAGACAGGGCGGAATCAGCCCCAGCATTTT. It translates to CSVQETGRNQPQHF.

This clonotype was observed many times. V and J are TRBV24-1 and TRBJ2-1; D is unresolved. Per the germline V gene, CDR1 is KGHDR and CDR2 is SFDVKD. The CDR3 has 11 amino acids. The V end was cut by 4 bases, the J end by 9 bases, with 6 bases between. The CDR3 region is CATSDWGEQFF. DNA for the CDR3: TGTGCCACCAGTGACTGGGGTGAGCAGTTCTTC.

There are many counts of this clonotype. This chain uses TRBV29-1 with TRBJ1-5; D uncertain. The CDR3 sequence is 13 residues long. Trimming removed 4 bases from V and 2 bases from J, with 9 bases in between. CDR1 and CDR2 from the germline V gene are SQVTM and ANQGSEA. The CDR3: CSVGGQRNQPQHF. In DNA form, the CDR3 reads TGCAGCGTTGGGGGTCAACGCAATCAGCCCCAGCATTTT.

This clonotype was seen ten or more times. CDR3 protein: CASSGGTQTGNTIYF. The CDR3, as DNA: TGTGCCAGCAGTGGTGGGACACAAACTGGAAACACCATATATTTT. V is TRBV25-1 and J is TRBJ1-3; D possibly corresponds to TRBD1 (6 bases). Trimming shortened V by 4 bases and J by 2 bases, and 12 bases separated the two germline ends. Germline-derived CDR1 and CDR2 are MGHDK and SYGVNS. The CDR3 is 15 residues long.

This clonotype was seen repeatedly, ten times or more. The V and J genes are TRBV5-5 and TRBJ2-2, with D perhaps given as TRBD1 or TRBD2 (5 bases each). V was cut by 0 bases and J by 4 bases, with 13 bases left in between. From germline, CDR1 is SGHKS and CDR2 YYEKEE (reference sequence). There are 16 residues in the CDR3. The CDR3 loop is CASSLGTRGGTGELFF. In nucleotides, the CDR3 is TGTGCCAGCAGCTTGGGCACGAGGGGCGGCACCGGGGAGCTGTTTTTT.

The sample holds many counts of this clonotype. The J gene is TRBJ2-3, the V gene TRBV12-3 or TRBV12-4, with D perhaps assigned TRBD1 or TRBD2 (5 bases each). The CDR3 loop spans 14 amino acids. V gave up 6 bases and J gave up 7 bases, with 17 bases separating them. CDR3 in DNA: TGTGCCAGCAGGCCGGGACCTGGACCAAATACGCAGTATTTT. Its translation is CASRPGPGPNTQYF.

This clonotype occurred many times. The rearrangement joins TRBV6-1 to TRBJ2-7; 9 bases are a match to TRBD2. The germline gives CDR1 MNHNS, CDR2 SASEGT. The CDR3 is made up of 16 amino acids. Losses at the gene ends were 2 bases for V and 4 bases for J; bases not matched to a gene: 9. CDR3 residues: CASSEIGLAGWYEQYF. The CDR3 bases are TGTGCCAGCAGTGAAATAGGGCTAGCGGGATGGTACGAGCAGTACTTC.

This clonotype was observed many times. The chain uses TRBV7-2 and TRBJ2-4, with 9 bases aligning to TRBD2. J gave up 7 bases and V 5 bases, and 9 bases lay outside the gene matches. CDR1 is SGHTA, CDR2 FQGNSA, per germline. This CDR3 comprises 15 residues. CDR3 in DNA: TGTGCCAGCAGCGCGGGGGGGAGGGTAGGGAACATTCAGTACTTC. This encodes CASSAGGRVGNIQYF.

In this sample, this clonotype turned up many times. The chain recombines TRBV6-2 or TRBV6-3 with TRBJ2-1, with D perhaps TRBD1 or TRBD2 (5 bases each). This CDR3 contains 14 residues. CDR1 MNHEY and CDR2 SVGEGT come from the germline V gene. Trimming took off 2 bases at V and 8 bases at J, with 13 bases between the two ends. CDR3 in amino acids: CASSYMGVRDEQFF. The CDR3 bases are TGTGCCAGCAGTTACATGGGGGTACGAGATGAGCAGTTCTTC.

This clonotype has a count of ten or more. The V gene is TRBV12-3 or TRBV12-4, the J gene TRBJ2-1; 7 nucleotides agree with TRBD2. Germline trimming cut 6 bases from V and 7 bases from J; bases unmatched to any gene: 9. This CDR3 spans 14 amino acids. The CDR3 region is CASSYGTILNEQFF. The CDR3 DNA reads TGTGCCAGCAGCTACGGGACTATTCTTAATGAGCAGTTCTTC.

This clonotype was detected ten times or more. This chain joins TRBV12-3 or TRBV12-4 and TRBJ1-4; no reliable D call. Trimming took off 4 bases at V and 7 bases at J, with 10 bases between the two ends. The CDR3 is made up of 13 amino acids. The CDR3 region has the DNA TGTGCCAGCAGTTGGGGTCGGTTTGAAAAACTGTTTTTT. Protein: CASSWGRFEKLFF.

There are many counts of this clonotype. CDR3 region: CASSYSGTGSYEQYF. The CDR3 DNA reads TGTGCCAGCAGTTACTCCGGGACAGGGTCCTACGAGCAGTACTTC. The chain joins TRBV6-5 to TRBJ2-7; 9 bases are a match to TRBD1. Germline V CDR1 and CDR2: MNHEY, SVGAGI. J was trimmed by 1 base and V by 0 bases; bases with no gene match: 1. The CDR3 has 15 residues.

This clonotype appeared many times. The genes are TRBV3-1 and TRBJ2-2; D remains unclear. Trimming left V 6 bases short and J 5 bases short, with 16 bases between. This CDR3 comprises 15 residues. Germline-derived CDR1 and CDR2 are LGHDT and YNNKEL (reference sequence). The CDR3: CASRGVGLTTGELFF. Written as DNA, the CDR3 is TGTGCCAGCAGAGGTGTCGGATTGACGACCGGGGAGCTGTTTTTT.

Turning to this clonotype: One base away lies a much larger clone, so this may be a sequencing read error. The chain links TRBV7-9 to TRBJ2-5; D not certain. Germline assignment: CDR1 SEHNR and CDR2 FQNEAQ (reference sequence). This CDR3 has 13 amino acids. The CDR3 reads CASSHPSQETLYF. The DNA for the CDR3 is TGTGCCAGCTCCCACCCTTCCCAAGAGACCCTGTACTTC. The full variable domain, in which reference TRBV7-9 and TRBJ2-5 provide the parts outside the CDR3, is DTGVSQNPRHKITKRGQNVTFRCDPISEHNRLYWYRQTLGQGPEFLTYFQNEAQLEKSRLLSDRFSAERPKGSFSTLEIQRTEQGDSAMYLCASSHPSQETLYFGPGTRLLVL.

This clonotype has at least ten counts. The chain employs TRBV7-2 and TRBJ2-3; D is undetermined. CDR1 is SGHTA, CDR2 FQGNSA, per germline. This CDR3 has 13 amino acids. Trimming shortened V by 3 bases and J by 3 bases, and 7 bases separated the two germline ends. CDR3 loop: CASSFGSTDTQYF. Here the CDR3 DNA reads TGTGCCAGCAGCTTCGGTAGTACAGATACGCAGTATTTT. The full variable domain, its missing parts supplied by reference TRBV7-2 and TRBJ2-3, is GAGVSQSPSNKVTEKGKDVELRCDPISGHTALYWYRQSLGQGLEFLIYFQGNSAPDKSGLPSDRFSAERTGGSVSTLTIQRTQQEDSAVYLCASSFGSTDTQYFGPGTRLTVL.

This clonotype was recorded at least ten times. The gene calls are TRBV5-1 and TRBJ2-2; D could derive from TRBD1 or TRBD2 (5 bases each). Germline CDR1 is SGHRS and CDR2 is YFSETQ. The V end was cut by 6 bases, the J end by 1 base, with 16 bases between. This CDR3 has 16 amino acids. The DNA for the CDR3 is TGCGCCAGCACCCCGCGGGCAACAGGGAACACCGGGGAGCTGTTTTTT. Its translation is CASTPRATGNTGELFF.

This clonotype was seen at least ten times. This sequence joins TRBV4-3 and TRBJ2-1; no firm D call. The CDR3 extends over 15 amino acids. Germline loops: CDR1 LGHNA, CDR2 YSLEER. Between the trimmed V and J ends, which lost 0 bases and 2 bases, there was a span of 8 bases. CDR3 amino acids: CASSQEYSTYNEQFF. The CDR3 DNA is TGCGCCAGCAGCCAAGAATATTCTACCTACAATGAGCAGTTCTTC.

This clonotype was seen at least ten times. The chain links TRBV5-6 to TRBJ1-1; D gene unclear. The CDR3 sequence is 14 residues long. The germline CDR1 and CDR2 sequences are SGHDT and YYEEEE. Trimming pared 1 base from V and 1 base from J, leaving 8 bases between. CDR3 nucleotide sequence: TGTGCCAGCAGCTTGCCCGCAGGGAACACTGAAGCTTTCTTT. Translation: CASSLPAGNTEAFF.

This clonotype was counted ten times or more. The J gene is TRBJ2-3, the V gene TRBV6-2 or TRBV6-3; D uncertain. The CDR3 is 12 amino acids. The V gene's germline CDR1 is MNHEY and CDR2 SVGEGT. V lost 6 bases, J lost 0 bases, and 4 bases lay in between. CDR3 DNA sequence: TGTGCCAGCAGCCATAGCACAGATACGCAGTATTTT. It specifies CASSHSTDTQYF.

As to this clonotype: A single base separates this from a much larger clone, so it may be a read error. The V and J genes are TRBV7-2 and TRBJ2-5; the D is unclear. Trimming left V 5 bases short and J 8 bases short, with 9 bases between. The length of the CDR3 is 11 residues. Germline CDR1 reads SGHTA; CDR2 reads FQGNSA. As DNA, the CDR3 is TGTGCCAGCAGCACAATAGACACCCAGTACTTC. This sequence encodes CASSTIDTQYF.

This clonotype was detected many times. The V and J genes are TRBV24-1 and TRBJ1-1; a weak D match, TRBD1 (5 bases). CDR3 length equals 13 residues. Germline V gene sequence: CDR1 KGHDR, CDR2 SFDVKD. Between the trimmed V and J ends, which lost 9 bases and 1 base, there was a span of 11 bases. The CDR3 coding sequence is TGTGCCACCGGGGGACCGAAGAACACTGAAGCTTTCTTT. Its protein product is CATGGPKNTEAFF.

In this sample, this clonotype turned up many times. The chain is built from TRBV12-3 or TRBV12-4 and TRBJ2-1; D is unresolved. The CDR3 is 15 residues long. Trimming took 5 bases from V and 4 from J, leaving 15 bases between them. For the CDR3, the DNA is TGTGCCAGCAGTGAGAAAGGAATGCTTTACAATGAGCAGTTCTTC. Its translation is CASSEKGMLYNEQFF.

This clonotype was found many times. The chain links TRBV18 to TRBJ2-2; perhaps TRBD1 as D (6 bases). The length of the CDR3 is 15 residues. Germline-derived CDR1 and CDR2 are KGHSH and LQKENI. V gave up 4 bases and J gave up 1 base, with 10 bases separating them. The CDR3 here is CASSLTGQNTGELFF. The CDR3 nucleotides read TGTGCCAGCTCACTAACGGGACAGAACACCGGGGAGCTGTTTTTT. Full variable domain (remainder filled in from reference TRBV18 and TRBJ2-2): NAGVMQNPRHLVRRRGQEARLRCSPMKGHSHVYWYRQLPEEGLKFMVYLQKENIIDESGMPKERFSAEFPKEGPSILRIQQVVRGDSAAYFCASSLTGQNTGELFFGEGSRLTVL.

This clonotype was detected many times. The gene calls are TRBV19 and TRBJ2-4, with D perhaps matching TRBD2 (5 bases). This CDR3 spans 15 amino acids. The germline CDR1 and CDR2 sequences are LNHDA and SQIVND (reference sequence). Trimming took off 3 bases at V and 1 base at J, with 10 bases between the two ends. CDR3 residues: CASSIRTGAKNIQYF. The CDR3 region has the DNA TGTGCCAGTAGTATCCGGACTGGGGCCAAAAACATTCAGTACTTC.